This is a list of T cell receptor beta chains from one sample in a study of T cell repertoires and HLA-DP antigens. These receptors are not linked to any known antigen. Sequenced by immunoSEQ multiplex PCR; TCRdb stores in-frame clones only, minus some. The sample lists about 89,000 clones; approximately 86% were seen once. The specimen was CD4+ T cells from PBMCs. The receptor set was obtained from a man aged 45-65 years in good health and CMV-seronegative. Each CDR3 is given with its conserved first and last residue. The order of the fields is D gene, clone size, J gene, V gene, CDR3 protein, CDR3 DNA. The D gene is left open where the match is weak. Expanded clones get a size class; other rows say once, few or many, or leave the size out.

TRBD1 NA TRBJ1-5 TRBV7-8 CASSLATGTGGGNQPQHF TGTGCCAGCAGCTTAGCGACCGGGACAGGGGGCGGCAATCAGCCCCAGCATTTT
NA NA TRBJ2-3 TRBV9 CASSVEAGPSTDTQYF TGTGCCAGCAGCGTAGAGGCGGGGCCAAGCACAGATACGCAGTATTTT
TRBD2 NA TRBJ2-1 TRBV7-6 CASSLSAGVAGGAQNEQFF TGTGCCAGCAGCTTATCGGCTGGTGTAGCGGGGGGGGCTCAAAATGAGCAGTTCTTC
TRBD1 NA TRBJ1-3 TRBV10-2 CASSESSTGMRFGWNTIYF TGCGCCAGCAGTGAGTCCTCGACAGGGATGCGATTTGGTTGGAACACCATATATTTT
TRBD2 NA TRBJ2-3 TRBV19 CASSRMTSGRRRDTQYF TGTGCCAGTAGTAGGATGACTAGCGGGAGGAGGAGAGATACGCAGTATTTT
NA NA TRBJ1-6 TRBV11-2 CASSSSVGVNSPLHF TGTGCCAGCAGCTCGTCCGTTGGGGTAAATTCACCCCTCCACTTT
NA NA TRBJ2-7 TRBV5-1 CASSLLDLGTYEQYF TGCGCCAGCAGCTTGCTCGACCTCGGAACCTACGAGCAGTACTTC
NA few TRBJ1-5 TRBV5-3 CARSLERNQPQHF TGTGCCAGAAGCTTGGAGCGCAATCAGCCCCAGCATTTT
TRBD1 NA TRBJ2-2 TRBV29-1 CSAGTGRQLFF TGCAGCGCCGGGACAGGTCGGCAGCTGTTTTTT
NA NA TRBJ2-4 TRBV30 CAWSYLGIKNIQYF TGTGCCTGGAGTTATCTCGGGATTAAAAACATTCAGTACTTC
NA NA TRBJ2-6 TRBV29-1 CSVEDNSGANVLTF TGCAGCGTTGAGGATAACTCTGGGGCCAACGTCCTGACTTTC
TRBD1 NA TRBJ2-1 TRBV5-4 CASSWAGTGVNEQFF TGTGCCAGCAGCTGGGCCGGGACAGGGGTGAATGAGCAGTTCTTC
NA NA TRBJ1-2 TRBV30 CAWSGTTGYRNYGYTF TGTGCCTGGAGTGGAACTACAGGGTATCGTAACTATGGCTACACCTTC
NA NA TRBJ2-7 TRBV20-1 CSGIGGYEQYF TGCAGTGGGATAGGGGGTTACGAGCAGTACTTC
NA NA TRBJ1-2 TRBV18 CASSPTEDYGYTF TGTGCCAGCTCACCGACAGAAGACTATGGCTACACCTTC
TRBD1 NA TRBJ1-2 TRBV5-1 CASRTGSVNYGYTF TGCGCCAGCAGGACAGGGTCAGTGAACTATGGCTACACCTTC
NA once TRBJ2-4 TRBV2 CASNGGTAKNIQYF TGTGCCAGCAATGGGGGGACCGCCAAAAACATTCAGTACTTC
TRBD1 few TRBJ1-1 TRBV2 CASSAQGARAFF TGTGCCAGCAGCGCACAGGGGGCGCGAGCTTTCTTT
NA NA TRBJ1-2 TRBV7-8 CASSPRTGNYGYTF TGTGCCAGCAGCCCCCGGACGGGAAACTATGGCTACACCTTC
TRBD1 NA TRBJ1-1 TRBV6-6 CASSLGGSQFTEAFF TGTGCCAGCAGTTTAGGGGGCAGTCAGTTCACTGAAGCTTTCTTT
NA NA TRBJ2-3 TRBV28 CASSSGPDTQYF TGTGCCAGCAGTTCTGGACCTGATACGCAGTATTTT
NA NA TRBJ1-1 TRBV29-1 CSVGRGRVVGTEAFF TGCAGCGTTGGGAGGGGAAGAGTGGTTGGCACTGAAGCTTTCTTT
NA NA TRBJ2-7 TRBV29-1 CSVGSGFSYEQYF TGCAGCGTTGGTTCAGGGTTTTCCTACGAGCAGTACTTC
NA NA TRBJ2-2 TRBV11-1 CASSSAGYTGELFF TGTGCCAGCAGCTCCGCGGGGTACACCGGGGAGCTGTTTTTT
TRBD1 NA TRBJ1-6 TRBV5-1 CASSSGQRNNSPLHF TGCGCCAGCAGCTCGGGACAGAGAAATAATTCACCCCTCCACTTT
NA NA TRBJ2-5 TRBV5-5 CASSFVGETQYF TGTGCCAGCAGCTTTGTGGGGGAGACCCAGTACTTC
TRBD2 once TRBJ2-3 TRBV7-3 CASSKQTSGFTDTQYF TGTGCCAGCAGCAAACAGACTAGCGGGTTCACAGATACGCAGTATTTT
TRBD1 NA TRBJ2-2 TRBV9 CASSVVAGGTGELFF TGTGCCAGCAGCGTAGTGGCAGGGGGCACCGGGGAGCTGTTTTTT
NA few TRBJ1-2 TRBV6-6 CASSKDRYYGYTF TGTGCCAGCAGCAAGGACAGATACTATGGCTACACCTTC
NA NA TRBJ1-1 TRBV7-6 CASSPPTVLNTEAFF TGTGCCAGCAGCCCACCGACAGTGCTGAACACTGAAGCTTTCTTT
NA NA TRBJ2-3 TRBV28 CASNDRGNTDTQYF TGTGCCAGCAATGATAGGGGTAACACAGATACGCAGTATTTT
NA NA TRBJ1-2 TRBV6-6 CASSLVPRNYGYTF TGTGCCAGCAGTTTGGTGCCGAGGAACTATGGCTACACCTTC
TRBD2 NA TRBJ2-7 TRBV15 CASSSSSGFPYEQYF TGTGCCTCCTCCTCTTCTAGCGGCTTTCCCTACGAGCAGTACTTC
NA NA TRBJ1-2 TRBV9 CASSAMTQNYGYTF TGTGCCAGCAGCGCAATGACACAAAACTATGGCTACACCTTC
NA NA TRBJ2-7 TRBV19 CATSYRVGDEQYF TGTGCCACTTCCTACAGGGTAGGCGACGAGCAGTACTTC
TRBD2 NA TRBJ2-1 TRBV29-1 CSVVTSGRMSYNEQFF TGCAGCGTTGTAACTAGCGGGAGAATGTCCTACAATGAGCAGTTCTTC
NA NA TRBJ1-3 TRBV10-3 CAISDAGRSGNTIYF TGTGCCATCAGTGATGCGGGGCGTTCTGGAAACACCATATATTTT
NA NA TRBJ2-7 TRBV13 CASSVRVVSEQYF TGTGCCAGCAGCGTCAGGGTGGTTAGCGAGCAGTACTTC
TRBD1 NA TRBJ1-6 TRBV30 CACRDSDNSPLHF TGTGCCTGCCGGGACAGCGATAATTCACCCCTCCACTTT
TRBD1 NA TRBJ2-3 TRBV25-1 CASSEWTGRTDTQYF TGTGCCAGCAGTGAATGGACAGGGCGCACAGATACGCAGTATTTT
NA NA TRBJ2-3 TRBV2 CASRDFDTQYF TGTGCCAGCAGGGACTTTGATACGCAGTATTTT
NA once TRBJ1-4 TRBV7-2 CASSLAGAGEKLFF TGTGCCAGCAGCTTAGCAGGGGCCGGTGAAAAACTGTTTTTT
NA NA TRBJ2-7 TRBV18 CASSTRAGSVGSSYEQYF TGTGCCAGCTCTACGAGGGCAGGGTCGGTGGGAAGCTCCTACGAGCAGTACTTC
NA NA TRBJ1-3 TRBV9 CASSSGASGNTIYF TGTGCCAGCAGTTCAGGTGCCTCTGGAAACACCATATATTTT
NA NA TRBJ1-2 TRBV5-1 CASSLAGNYGYTF TGCGCCAGCAGCTTGGCAGGGAACTATGGCTACACCTTC